Below, one T cell receptor (beta chain) is given with its context. Its antigen is not known. The read finishes 3 residues shy of the CDR3 end, and the germline J gene is used to complete it. The sample originates from a study of T cells in women clearing cervical HPV infection. Study details: Cases' blood sampling followed lesion detection by median approximately 140 days (90 to 200).

General study findings and limits: Effector/memory and HPV-specific T cells were not isolated, and association timing is unknown. Controls had more TRBV6-7 (approximately 0.16%) than cases (about 0.11%).

MY09/MY11 PCR detected cervical HPV DNA; dot-blot assigned genotypes. Method: immunoSEQ multiplex PCR; TCRdb's copy keeps in-frame clones and lacks some. The sample includes around 28,000 clones. This CDR3 region has 15 residues. V was pared by 6 bases and J by 4 bases, with 12 bases of the junction left unmatched. Germline CDR1 SQVTM, CDR2 ANQGSEA. The TCR sequence derives from a woman between 18 and 70 years old with a cervical HPV16 infection that either progressed to CIN3+ or cleared (not recorded which). The chain links TRBV29-1 to TRBJ2-1, with 7 bases identical to TRBD1. The sample comprised blood buffy coat. CDR3 DNA (partial): TGCAGCGTGTCCCCGGGCAGGGGGTATTACAATGAG. It specifies CSVSPGRGYYNE. The entire CDR3 protein reads CSVSPGRGYYNEQFF.